Listed here is a single T cell receptor (beta chain). This clone was counted between two and nine times. Which antigen it targets is not known. No base-level quality is on record; no much larger clone is a single base apart. The cohort consisted of 600 to 750 healthy bone marrow donors. At the time of sampling, all cohort members were nominally healthy, though unrecorded immune exposures were likely present. The donor tested CMV seronegative, placing the donor among the 350 to 400 seronegative members of the cohort. A peripheral blood sample was collected from each donor, and TCR beta sequencing was performed on peripheral blood mononuclear cells. The Qiagen DNeasy Blood Extraction Kit was used to extract genomic DNA from the blood cell samples. This record belongs to a study of cytomegalovirus exposure and HLA in healthy donors listed by TCRdb under 2017. Study-wide context: In an earlier analysis of approximately 640 of the donors, around 290 Gb of sequence data and some 100 million unique TCR beta sequences from 180 million or so T cells were reported. An early release covering 550 to 700 HLA-typed donors comprised approximately 300 gigabases of sequencing data and 65 million to 100 million unique TCR sequences. The genetic ancestry cluster associated with self-reported Caucasian donors included 81% of the 398 genotyped donors. The study was designed to test whether signatures of past pathogen exposure could be identified by cataloging public T cell receptors. Using immunosequencing, the study profiled T cell repertoires from roughly 650 subjects and related those repertoires to cytomegalovirus serostatus. A separate validation cohort of roughly 130 different subjects was used in addition to the roughly 700-subject first cohort. To predict cytomegalovirus infection status, the study brought together high-throughput TCR immunosequencing, statistical association of individual TCRs with disease status, and machine learning. A later analysis re-analyzed previously published TCR beta repertoires from 600 to 850 donors and added high-resolution HLA genotyping to study TCR occurrence patterns. Rather than using new phenotypic data, the later analysis identified candidate immune exposures from TCR beta sequences and from how often those sequences occurred across donors. An earlier analysis of fewer than 700 of the donors applied high-throughput TCR beta sequencing to assess whether each TCR beta V gene segment acted as functional or pseudogenic. Donor age, sex, ethnicity and CMV serostatus were collected together with the repertoire data. In a later genetic analysis, genome-wide SNP genotypes for about three fifths of the roughly 670 donors were used, and that subset was treated as a discovery cohort. Every discovery cohort repertoire had been produced on one sequencing platform. HLA typing covered class I and class II loci at four-digit resolution. The number of typed donors differed by locus: about 629-630 for A, B, C, DRB1 and DQB1; 500 to 550 for DQA1; around 580 for DPA1; and 400 to 480 for DPB1. A handful of DR-DQ haplotypes were handled as single units for association and clustering because linkage in the cohort was strong. Among about 400 genotyped donors of the cohort, an average of about 220,000 unique TCR beta nucleotide sequences was sequenced per donor, of which roughly 17% were non-productive. Overall study outcomes, separate from this receptor: According to a later analysis, most CMV-associated TCR beta chains appeared to be HLA-restricted, and the HLA associations seemed to be driven largely by CMV exposure. In a later analysis, the rate of TCR association differed among HLA loci, with DRB1 alleles having the most associated TCRs and HLA-C alleles having the fewest. A few of the identified cytomegalovirus-associated TCR beta chains were confirmed in vitro to be specific for cytomegalovirus antigens. Presence/absence analyses assumed roughly uniform sequencing depth across donors, an assumption that may not hold. Because HLA typing was missing for some donors at each locus, association tests included only the typed subset. A later analysis reported that several top co-occurrence clusters appeared linked to parvovirus B19, influenza, CMV and Epstein-Barr virus. This cohort had only TCR beta chains sequenced, and the lack of alpha or paired-chain data limited which features could be detected. For the cohort, immune exposure information was limited to CMV serostatus. An earlier analysis of 587 of the donors showed that most TCR beta V segments appeared in productive rearrangements either about 90% or about 30% of the time, which broadly matched IMGT annotations. When HLA alleles, especially DR and DQ, strongly co-occurred, attributing TCR associations to individual alleles was difficult. The authors suggested that the approach could potentially be extended to other disease states and immunological phenotypes. Some IMGT-functional V segments, including TRBV6-2 and TRBV6-3, could not be told apart with the 87-base-pair reads, so those segments were excluded. In a later analysis, some 18,000 TCR beta sequences were associated with specific HLA alleles at a false discovery rate of 0.05. A total of 150 to 200 TCR beta chains were listed by the study as associated with cytomegalovirus. A cluster of highly shared sequence variants was judged likely to represent a technical artifact of the sequencing pipeline. Most TCR sequences were observed very rarely across donors, whereas some public TCRs were present in many individuals. Linkage disequilibrium might explain the correlated functional status among segregating V segments, but an unknown experimental factor could not be excluded. V-gene and J-gene trimming of TCR beta chains was associated with a missense DCLRE1C variant in a later genetic analysis, and the association was replicated in an independent cohort. A further reported finding was that TCR beta sequences accurately predicted the HLA-A and HLA-B alleles for most subjects in the first cohort. The classifier was reported to diagnose cytomegalovirus status with high specificity and sensitivity in both the original cohort and the validation cohort. Because counts were too low, seventeen rarely observed V segments, including chromosome 9 orphons, were left out of the earlier analysis of about 500 of the donors. In a later genetic analysis, fewer N-insertions in productive TCRs were reported among donors in an Asian-associated ancestry cluster than the approximately 630-donor mean. Compared with equally common non-associated chains, HLA-associated TCR beta chains in a later analysis were more clonally expanded and had lower generation probabilities.

V gives up 0 bases and J gives up 7 bases, and the segment between their germline ends measures 12 bases. Per the germline V gene, MGHRA is the CDR1 and YSYEKL is the CDR2. From the cysteine through the phenylalanine, the CDR3 covers 15 amino acids. The CDR3 DNA has 45 bases and is translated from base 1. Libraries were made using the immunoSEQ multiplex PCR assay. The multiplex PCR relied on a mix of 60 forward primers for TCR Vbeta segments and 13 reverse primers for TCR Jbeta segments. A multiplex PCR assay on genomic DNA amplified the CDR3 region of rearranged TCR beta genes. The Illumina HiSeq System was used to sequence the amplified TCR beta libraries as 87-base-pair reads. The published analysis was carried out like this. In a later analysis, 80 million or so unique TCR beta chains were counted across the approximately 640 repertoires, and roughly 11 million of these chains were shared by at least two donors. Raw reads were error-corrected and collapsed into unique sequences by a nearest-neighbor algorithm in which closely related sequences were merged to remove PCR and sequencing errors. V, D and J gene segments were assigned by aligning CDR3 sequences to IMGT reference sequences. For a sequence to be retained, a match of at least six nucleotides was required to both a V gene segment and a J gene segment. Rearrangements were called productive when the CDR3 lacked stop codons and stayed in frame with V and J; all others were non-productive. CDR3 was defined by IMGT convention, running from the second conserved V-encoded cysteine to the conserved J-encoded phenylalanine. In an earlier analysis of approximately 500 of the donors, sequences lacking an unambiguous match to a single V gene segment were excluded. An earlier analysis of 587 of the donors called V segments functional above 56.7% productive rearrangements and segregating when the between-donor standard deviation exceeded 5%. A statistical classification framework was developed to diagnose cytomegalovirus status using the catalog of TCR beta chain sequences. In a later analysis, TCR nucleotide sequences were compared against IMGT/GENE-DB human TR gene sequences so that V and J genes could be assigned. A later analysis assigned CDR3 sequences and most-parsimonious VDJ recombination scenarios with the TCRdist pipeline. In a later analysis, every TCR beta chain was defined by the combination of its CDR3 amino acid sequence and its V-gene family, and reads without a unique V-gene family were dropped. In a later analysis, 500 to 700 highly shared, low-generation-probability nucleotide sequences were removed to address suspected cross-contamination and a sequencing artifact. In a later analysis, a clonal expansion index for each public chain was calculated from normalized within-repertoire ranks of inferred template counts. In a later analysis, generation probabilities were computed with a VDJ recombination model fitted to out-of-frame rearrangements, and the resulting probabilities were checked against IGoR. A later analysis scored TCR-TCR, TCR-HLA and TCR-CMV co-occurrence with hypergeometric tests, applying a repertoire-size bias correction to TCR pairs. To estimate false discovery rates, a later analysis permuted the HLA or CMV assignments 20 times. A later analysis grouped co-occurring TCRs with DBSCAN, adding TCRdist sequence similarity when clustering within HLA-allele-positive subsets. For co-occurrence clustering, repertoires with fewer than 30,000 or more than 120,000 public chains were excluded, along with five repertoires with anomalous nucleotide sharing. In TCRdb, the immuneACCESS table is reduced to in-frame sequences with V and J assigned. These tables do not hold every clone; where another copy was compared, an unresolved V gene accounts for under half, and the others remain unexplained. V, J and clone size are taken as reported in that table, and D and trimming were inferred from the DNA itself. Present in this sample are approximately 110,000 clones, roughly 15% of which were seen just once. Clones ranked in the top ten supply over 0.8% of the sample.

The receptor was isolated from a female donor in good health and CMV-seronegative. This chain is built from TRBV4-1 and TRBJ2-2; the D gene is perhaps TRBD2, from 5 matching bases. The material sequenced was PBMCs. The CDR3 here reads CASSQDNRDLGELFF. DNA sequence: TGCGCCAGCAGCCAAGATAACCGGGATCTCGGGGAGCTGTTTTTT.